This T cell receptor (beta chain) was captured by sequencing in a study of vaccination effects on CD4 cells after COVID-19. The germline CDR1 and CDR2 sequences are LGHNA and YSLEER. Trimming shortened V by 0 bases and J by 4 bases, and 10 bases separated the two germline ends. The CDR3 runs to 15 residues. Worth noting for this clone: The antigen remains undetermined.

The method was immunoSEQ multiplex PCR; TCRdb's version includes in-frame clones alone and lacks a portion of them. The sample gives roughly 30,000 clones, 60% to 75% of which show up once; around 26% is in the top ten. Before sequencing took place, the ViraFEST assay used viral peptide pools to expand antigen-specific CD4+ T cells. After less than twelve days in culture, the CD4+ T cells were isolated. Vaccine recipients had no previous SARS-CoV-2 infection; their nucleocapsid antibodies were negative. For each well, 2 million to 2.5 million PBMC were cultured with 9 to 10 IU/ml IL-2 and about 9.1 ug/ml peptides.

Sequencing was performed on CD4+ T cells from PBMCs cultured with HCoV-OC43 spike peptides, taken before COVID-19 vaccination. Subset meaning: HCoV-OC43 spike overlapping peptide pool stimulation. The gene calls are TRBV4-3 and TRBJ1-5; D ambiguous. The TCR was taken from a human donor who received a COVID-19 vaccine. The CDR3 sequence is CASSQDLEENQPQHF. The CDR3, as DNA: TGCGCCAGCAGCCAAGATCTGGAGGAGAATCAGCCCCAGCATTTT.